This is a list of T cell receptor beta chains from one sample in a study of CD8+CD57+ T cells in acquired aplastic anemia. TCRdb reprocessed the reads with MiXCR, giving one entry per CDR3 protein. The sample holds 150,000 to 200,000 distinct CDR3 sequences; about 48% are singletons and the top ten take 0.8% to 1.1%. Input material: sorted CD4+, CD8+, or CD8+CD57+ T cells (not recorded which) from PBMCs. The receptors were sampled from a human donor in good health. The CDR3 runs from the conserved cysteine through the conserved F or W. The order of the fields is J gene, clone size, V gene, D gene, CDR3 protein, CDR3 DNA. The D gene is left open where the match is weak. The size field is filled for only some rows; it gives once, few, many or a size class.

j_call: TRBJ1-2; clone_size: many; v_call: TRBV27; d_call: NA; cdr3_aa: CASSLSRSNYGYTF; cdr3_nt: TGTGCCAGCAGTTTATCTCGGTCAAACTATGGCTACACCTTC
j_call: TRBJ2-6; clone_size: few; v_call: TRBV18; d_call: NA; cdr3_aa: CASSPVLSGANVLTF; cdr3_nt: TGTGCCAGCTCACCCGTGCTTTCAGGGGCCAACGTCCTGACTTTC
j_call: TRBJ1-2; clone_size: NA; v_call: TRBV29-1; d_call: NA; cdr3_aa: CSAGRPSDGYTF; cdr3_nt: TGCAGCGCCGGCCGACCCAGCGATGGCTACACCTTC
j_call: TRBJ2-3; clone_size: NA; v_call: TRBV6-1; d_call: TRBD2; cdr3_aa: CASTWTSGERNTDTQYF; cdr3_nt: TGTGCCAGCACATGGACTAGCGGGGAGCGAAACACAGATACGCAGTATTTT
j_call: TRBJ2-2; clone_size: many; v_call: TRBV29-1; d_call: NA; cdr3_aa: CSVQKVQGDTGELFF; cdr3_nt: TGCAGCGTCCAGAAGGTACAGGGAGATACCGGGGAGCTGTTTTTT
j_call: TRBJ2-7; clone_size: NA; v_call: TRBV10-1; d_call: TRBD1; cdr3_aa: CASSEAGTGLYEQYF; cdr3_nt: TGCGCCAGCAGTGAGGCCGGGACAGGTCTCTACGAGCAGTACTTC
j_call: TRBJ2-3; clone_size: many; v_call: TRBV19; d_call: TRBD2; cdr3_aa: CASSPQPIAGVTDTQYF; cdr3_nt: TGTGCCAGTAGTCCACAACCTATAGCGGGAGTAACAGATACGCAGTATTTT
j_call: TRBJ2-4; clone_size: NA; v_call: TRBV19; d_call: TRBD1; cdr3_aa: CASRRGMPGQGNIQYF; cdr3_nt: TGTGCCAGTCGAAGGGGAATGCCGGGACAGGGAAACATTCAGTACTTC
j_call: TRBJ2-7; clone_size: many; v_call: TRBV10-3; d_call: TRBD2; cdr3_aa: CAIRPGGGRVPYEQYF; cdr3_nt: TGTGCCATCAGGCCGGGGGGCGGGAGGGTCCCATACGAGCAGTACTTC
j_call: TRBJ2-7; clone_size: NA; v_call: TRBV24-1; d_call: TRBD1; cdr3_aa: CATSDPGQGSYEQYF; cdr3_nt: TGTGCCACCAGTGACCCGGGACAGGGCTCCTACGAGCAGTACTTC
j_call: TRBJ2-7; clone_size: many; v_call: TRBV6-6; d_call: NA; cdr3_aa: CASSYSMNPPNEQYF; cdr3_nt: TGTGCCAGCAGTTACTCGATGAACCCCCCTAACGAGCAGTACTTC
j_call: TRBJ2-7; clone_size: many; v_call: TRBV10-3; d_call: TRBD1; cdr3_aa: CAIRAVSRDRDFIYEQYF; cdr3_nt: TGTGCCATCAGGGCCGTCTCGCGGGACAGGGATTTTATCTACGAGCAGTACTTC
j_call: TRBJ2-3; clone_size: NA; v_call: TRBV2; d_call: TRBD2; cdr3_aa: CASSDGAGATDTQYF; cdr3_nt: TGTGCCAGCAGTGACGGCGCGGGAGCTACAGATACGCAGTATTTT
j_call: TRBJ1-2; clone_size: many; v_call: TRBV7-9; d_call: NA; cdr3_aa: CASSIEPRDNYGYTF; cdr3_nt: TGTGCCAGCAGCATAGAACCTCGGGATAACTATGGCTACACCTTC
j_call: TRBJ2-7; clone_size: many; v_call: TRBV10-1; d_call: NA; cdr3_aa: CASSDSGQGVYEQYF; cdr3_nt: TGCGCCAGCAGTGATTCGGGCCAAGGAGTGTACGAGCAGTACTTC
j_call: TRBJ1-2; clone_size: few; v_call: TRBV28; d_call: NA; cdr3_aa: CASRELGSNYGYTF; cdr3_nt: TGTGCCAGCAGGGAACTCGGCTCTAACTATGGCTACACCTTC
j_call: TRBJ1-1; clone_size: NA; v_call: TRBV18; d_call: NA; cdr3_aa: CASSPSAPLEAFF; cdr3_nt: TGTGCCAGCTCACCATCTGCGCCTCTTGAAGCTTTCTTT
j_call: TRBJ1-1; clone_size: many; v_call: TRBV5-1; d_call: TRBD1; cdr3_aa: CASRTGTGRSSEAFF; cdr3_nt: TGCGCCAGCAGAACCGGGACAGGGAGGTCTTCTGAAGCTTTCTTT
j_call: TRBJ2-7; clone_size: many; v_call: TRBV27; d_call: NA; cdr3_aa: CASGEASSYEQYF; cdr3_nt: TGTGCCAGTGGGGAGGCCTCGTCCTACGAGCAGTACTTC
j_call: TRBJ1-1; clone_size: few; v_call: TRBV27; d_call: NA; cdr3_aa: CASSLFLGNTEAFF; cdr3_nt: TGTGCCAGCAGTTTATTTTTGGGGAACACTGAAGCTTTCTTT
j_call: TRBJ1-2; clone_size: NA; v_call: TRBV7-2; d_call: NA; cdr3_aa: CASSPLGVGSYGYTF; cdr3_nt: TGTGCCAGCAGTCCACTAGGGGTAGGGTCCTATGGCTACACCTTC
j_call: TRBJ1-1; clone_size: NA; v_call: TRBV29-1; d_call: NA; cdr3_aa: CSVAGTSEAFF; cdr3_nt: TGCAGCGTTGCAGGGACGTCCGAAGCTTTCTTT
j_call: TRBJ1-2; clone_size: NA; v_call: TRBV12-3/TRBV12-4; d_call: NA; cdr3_aa: CASSPRTDYGYTF; cdr3_nt: TGTGCCAGCAGCCCACGGACAGATTATGGCTACACCTTC
j_call: TRBJ2-7; clone_size: many; v_call: TRBV4-1; d_call: NA; cdr3_aa: CASSQDPPFSEQYF; cdr3_nt: TGCGCCAGCAGCCAAGACCCTCCATTCTCCGAGCAGTACTTC
j_call: TRBJ1-1; clone_size: NA; v_call: TRBV24-1; d_call: NA; cdr3_aa: CATSPRGGARNTEAFF; cdr3_nt: TGTGCCACCAGTCCTAGGGGGGGCGCGAGGAACACTGAAGCTTTCTTT
j_call: TRBJ2-1; clone_size: NA; v_call: TRBV29-1; d_call: NA; cdr3_aa: CSVDGATGGVNEQFF; cdr3_nt: TGCAGCGTTGATGGGGCTACGGGGGGCGTTAATGAGCAGTTCTTC
j_call: TRBJ1-4; clone_size: NA; v_call: TRBV4-2; d_call: TRBD1; cdr3_aa: CASSQDGQGDERLFF; cdr3_nt: TGTGCCAGCAGCCAAGACGGACAGGGGGATGAAAGACTGTTTTTT
j_call: TRBJ2-2; clone_size: many; v_call: TRBV7-2; d_call: NA; cdr3_aa: CASSPQIPGELFF; cdr3_nt: TGTGCCAGCAGCCCCCAAATCCCCGGGGAGCTGTTTTTT
j_call: TRBJ2-1; clone_size: NA; v_call: TRBV9; d_call: TRBD2; cdr3_aa: CASSAVLAGNNEQFF; cdr3_nt: TGTGCCAGCAGCGCTGTACTAGCGGGGAACAATGAGCAGTTCTTC
j_call: TRBJ1-6; clone_size: many; v_call: TRBV7-3; d_call: NA; cdr3_aa: CASSLLSRQNSPLHF; cdr3_nt: TGTGCCAGCAGCTTATTGTCCCGGCAGAACTCACCCCTCCACTTT
j_call: TRBJ1-1; clone_size: many; v_call: TRBV6-5; d_call: TRBD1; cdr3_aa: CASSSPGQLNTEAFF; cdr3_nt: TGTGCCAGCAGTTCACCGGGACAGCTGAACACTGAAGCTTTCTTT
j_call: TRBJ2-5; clone_size: medium-sized; v_call: TRBV7-9; d_call: NA; cdr3_aa: CASSLMETQYF; cdr3_nt: TGTGCCAGCAGCTTAATGGAGACCCAGTACTTC
j_call: TRBJ2-7; clone_size: NA; v_call: TRBV15; d_call: NA; cdr3_aa: CATSSRRETGTYEQYF; cdr3_nt: TGTGCCACCAGCAGCCGCAGAGAAACAGGGACCTACGAGCAGTACTTC
j_call: TRBJ1-3; clone_size: many; v_call: TRBV20-1; d_call: TRBD1; cdr3_aa: CSAPGTGSRNTIYF; cdr3_nt: TGCAGTGCCCCCGGGACAGGGAGCAGAAACACCATATATTTT
j_call: TRBJ1-1; clone_size: NA; v_call: TRBV10-2; d_call: NA; cdr3_aa: CASSETVLNTEAFF; cdr3_nt: TGCGCCAGCAGTGAGACAGTCTTGAACACTGAAGCTTTCTTT
j_call: TRBJ1-1; clone_size: many; v_call: TRBV4-2; d_call: NA; cdr3_aa: CASSRGQDNTEAFF; cdr3_nt: TGTGCCAGCAGCCGCGGACAAGATAACACTGAAGCTTTCTTT
j_call: TRBJ1-2; clone_size: NA; v_call: TRBV2; d_call: NA; cdr3_aa: CASSVTGIDGYTF; cdr3_nt: TGTGCCAGCAGTGTTACAGGGATTGATGGCTACACCTTC
j_call: TRBJ1-5; clone_size: NA; v_call: TRBV10-3; d_call: NA; cdr3_aa: CAISELPLEGYSNQPQHF; cdr3_nt: TGTGCCATCAGTGAACTCCCACTCGAGGGGTATAGCAATCAGCCCCAGCATTTT